What follows are 26 T cell receptor beta chains derived from one specimen sequenced in a study of cytomegalovirus exposure and HLA in healthy donors. Primers: 60 Vbeta forward and 13 Jbeta reverse. The table came from immunoSEQ multiplex PCR; TCRdb's copy has only in-frame clones and leaves some out. The sample carries approximately 150,000 clones, just under 85% recorded once. Sequencing was performed on PBMCs. The receptors originated from a girl aged 10 to 17 in good health and CMV-seropositive.

This chain uses TRBV4-2 with TRBJ2-7, with D tentatively TRBD2 (5 bases). With 1 base removed from V and 0 bases from J, the gap between germline ends came to 13 bases. Germline lookup yields CDR1 LGHNA and CDR2 YNFKEQ. This CDR3 is 16 amino acids long. In DNA, the CDR3 is TGTGCCAGCAGCCAAGGTCAGGCGGGTGACTCCTACGAGCAGTACTTC. It encodes CASSQGQAGDSYEQYF.

The V call is TRBV5-6, the J call TRBJ2-7, with 9 bases fitting TRBD1. The CDR3 contains 14 residues. Germline assignment: CDR1 SGHDT and CDR2 YYEEEE. V gave up 3 bases and J gave up 3 bases; unmatched junction bases: 4. CDR3 nucleotide sequence: TGTGCCAGCAGCTACGGGACAGGGCACTACGAGCAGTACTTC. Translated, it gives CASSYGTGHYEQYF.

The genes are TRBV6-1 and TRBJ1-5; 7 nucleotides line up with TRBD1. Trimming took 6 bases from V and 0 from J; bases not matched to a gene: 5. The CDR3 covers 15 residues. Germline CDR1 MNHNS, CDR2 SASEGT. The CDR3: CASSVTGDSNQPQHF. The CDR3 DNA follows: TGTGCCAGCAGCGTTACAGGGGATAGCAATCAGCCCCAGCATTTT.

V is TRBV19 and J is TRBJ2-1; D may be TRBD2 (5 bases). Trimming pared 4 bases from V and 9 bases from J, leaving 13 bases between. The CDR3 runs to 13 residues. CDR1 and CDR2 (germline): LNHDA, SQIVND (reference sequence). The CDR3 loop reads CASSNEGRLEQFF. Written as DNA, the CDR3 is TGTGCCAGTAGTAATGAGGGTAGGCTTGAGCAGTTCTTC.

This clone was detected only a few times. The chain combines TRBV19 with TRBJ2-2, with 9 bases fitting TRBD1. The length of the CDR3 is 14 residues. Germline CDR1 LNHDA, CDR2 SQIVND (reference sequence). The ends lost 7 bases at V and 3 bases at J; junction bases unmatched: 3. The CDR3, as DNA: TGTGCCAGTAACCGACAGGGGGACACCGGGGAGCTGTTTTTT. This codes for CASNRQGDTGELFF.

V gene TRBV10-3 combines with J gene TRBJ2-2; the D gene is possibly TRBD2 (5 bases). The ends were cut back, 9 bases at V and 6 bases at J, with 17 bases in the middle. The CDR3 has 14 residues. The germline CDR1 and CDR2 sequences are ENHRY and SYGVKD. The CDR3 nucleotides read TGTGCCATTCGGGATAAAGAGGAGGCCGGGGAGCTGTTTTTT. Amino acids: CAIRDKEEAGELFF.

The chain joins TRBV27 to TRBJ2-6; TRBD1 aligns across 9 bases. Trimming cost V 6 bases and J 4 bases; bases outside gene matches: 7. This CDR3 spans 16 amino acids. The germline V gene encodes CDR1 MNHEY and CDR2 SMNVEV (reference sequence). CDR3 in DNA: TGTGCCAGCAGATGGACAGGGGTGGAAGGGGCCAACGTCCTGACTTTC. Translating it yields CASRWTGVEGANVLTF.

V gene TRBV29-1 combines with J gene TRBJ1-2; TRBD1 might be the D (6 bases). The CDR3 has 11 residues. Trimming took off 3 bases at V and 4 bases at J, with 6 bases between the two ends. Germline assignment: CDR1 SQVTM and CDR2 ANQGSEA. CDR3 loop: CSVDRGYGYTF. The CDR3 region has the DNA TGCAGCGTTGACAGGGGCTATGGCTACACCTTC.

This chain joins TRBV7-3 and TRBJ2-5; 15 bases align to TRBD2. The CDR3 extends over 16 amino acids. Germline V lookup: CDR1 SGHTA, CDR2 FQGTGA. V gave up 3 bases and J gave up 2 bases; unmatched junction bases: 1. CDR3: CASSFGLAGGQETQYF. CDR3 in DNA: TGTGCCAGCAGCTTCGGACTAGCGGGGGGGCAAGAGACCCAGTACTTC.

This sequence joins TRBV5-1 and TRBJ1-1; 8 bases fit TRBD1. The length of the CDR3 is 15 residues. V lost 3 bases, J lost 1 base, and 5 bases stayed unmatched. From germline, CDR1 is SGHRS and CDR2 YFSETQ. CDR3 DNA sequence: TGCGCCAGCAGCTGGACCGGGACAGGGAACACTGAAGCTTTCTTT. Encoded protein: CASSWTGTGNTEAFF.

Concerning this clone itself: Other DNA sequences within the sample encode an identical CDR3. The chain carries TRBV10-3 and TRBJ1-2; 11 positions match TRBD1. Trimming at V came to 4 bases and at J to 8 bases, leaving 9 bases not matched to a gene. The germline CDR1 and CDR2 sequences are ENHRY and SYGVKD. The CDR3 loop spans 15 amino acids. The CDR3 spells CAISVAPGQGGGYTF. The CDR3 coding sequence is TGTGCCATCAGTGTCGCCCCGGGACAGGGGGGAGGCTACACCTTC.

The sample holds a few counts of this clone. The genes are TRBV6-6 and TRBJ1-1; TRBD1 aligns across 7 bases. The germline V gene encodes CDR1 MNHNY and CDR2 SVGAGI (reference sequence). The CDR3 contains 13 residues. With 6 bases clipped from V and 7 bases from J, the junction kept 8 bases outside the gene matches. CDR3 sequence (DNA): TGTGCCAGCAGCCCCAGACAGGGAGGTGAAGCTTTCTTT. Translating it yields CASSPRQGGEAFF.

The chain joins TRBV7-3 to TRBJ2-7; 8 bases match TRBD2. The CDR3 is 15 amino acids. V dropped 5 bases and J dropped 2; count of bases not matched to a gene: 8. The germline V gene has CDR1 SGHTA and CDR2 FQGTGA. In nucleotides, the CDR3 is TGTGCCAGCAGCCCCCGAGCGGGGGCTACCTACGAGCAGTACTTC. It codes for CASSPRAGATYEQYF.

V is TRBV9 and J is TRBJ2-7, with TRBD1 identical over 8 bases. The junction had 4 bases not matched to a gene; V was cut back by 4 bases and J by 1 base. The CDR3 extends over 14 amino acids. Per germline, CDR1 SGDLS and CDR2 YYNGEE. The CDR3 loop is CASSPWTGSYEQYF. The CDR3 coding sequence is TGTGCCAGCAGCCCATGGACAGGGTCCTACGAGCAGTACTTC. Full variable domain (remainder filled in from reference TRBV9 and TRBJ2-7): DSGVTQTPKHLITATGQRVTLRCSPRSGDLSVYWYQQSLDQGLQFLIQYYNGEERAKGNILERFSAQQFPDLHSELNLSSLELGDSALYFCASSPWTGSYEQYFGPGTRLTVT.

This rearrangement joins TRBV6-5 to TRBJ2-1, with 9 bases matching TRBD1. This CDR3 is 15 amino acids long. CDR1 MNHEY and CDR2 SVGAGI come from the germline V gene. V lost 8 bases to trimming and J lost 4 bases; unmatched junction nucleotides: 9. The CDR3 reads CASCDRGAEYNEQFF. The CDR3 coding sequence is TGTGCCAGCTGCGACAGGGGGGCTGAATACAATGAGCAGTTCTTC.

The chain joins TRBV5-1 to TRBJ1-1, with a possible D match to TRBD1 (5 bases). Per germline, CDR1 SGHRS and CDR2 YFSETQ. The CDR3 runs 14 residues. The V end was cut by 3 bases, the J end by 0 bases, with 9 bases between. CDR3 in amino acids: CASSSLTVNTEAFF. DNA for the CDR3: TGCGCCAGCAGCTCTTTGACAGTGAACACTGAAGCTTTCTTT.

This clone was observed once. The chain uses TRBV9 and TRBJ1-5, with 7 bases fitting TRBD1. Germline trimming cut 4 bases from V and 3 bases from J; bases unmatched to any gene: 4. Germline-derived CDR1 and CDR2 are SGDLS and YYNGEE. The CDR3 contains 14 residues. CDR3 coding DNA: TGTGCCAGCAGCCAAACAGGGGCCAATCAGCCCCAGCATTTT. Its translation is CASSQTGANQPQHF.

The rearrangement uses TRBV6-1 and TRBJ1-2; D might be TRBD1 (5 bases). The ends were cut back, 7 bases at V and 2 bases at J, with 14 bases in the middle. Germline V gene sequence: CDR1 MNHNS, CDR2 SASEGT. This CDR3 comprises 14 residues. The CDR3 sequence is CASTEATANYGYTF. Here the CDR3 DNA reads TGTGCCAGCACCGAAGCGACAGCAAACTATGGCTACACCTTC.

The chain employs TRBV7-3 and TRBJ1-5; TRBD1 might be the D (6 bases). V lost 8 bases to trimming and J lost 1 base, with 12 bases between them. This CDR3 comprises 14 residues. Germline-derived CDR1 and CDR2 are SGHTA and FQGTGA. CDR3 DNA: TGTGCCAGCGCAGGGGAAGGAAGCAATCAGCCCCAGCATTTT. Protein sequence: CASAGEGSNQPQHF.

This clone was observed once. The V call is TRBV7-9, the J call TRBJ1-2, with D uncertain. Germline lookup yields CDR1 SEHNR and CDR2 FQNEAQ (reference sequence). The CDR3 loop spans 12 amino acids. V was cut by 3 bases and J by 6 bases, with 8 bases left in between. The CDR3 protein is CASSFRGNGYTF. CDR3 coding DNA: TGTGCCAGCAGCTTCCGAGGGAATGGCTACACCTTC.

The chain recombines TRBV5-1 with TRBJ2-7; no firm D call. V lost 2 bases, J lost 0 bases, and 15 bases lay in between. The CDR3 has 16 amino acids. Germline V gives CDR1 SGHRS, CDR2 YFSETQ. The CDR3: CASSFRRFPLSYEQYF. The CDR3 DNA is TGCGCCAGCAGCTTCAGAAGATTTCCTCTCTCCTACGAGCAGTACTTC.

This clone was counted between two and nine times. The chain employs TRBV6-5 and TRBJ2-7; 10 positions agree with TRBD2. The CDR3 covers 15 residues. CDR1 is MNHEY and CDR2 is SVGAGI in the germline V gene. Trimming cost V 2 bases and J 4 bases; bases outside gene matches: 5. This chain's CDR3 is CASSYTTSGDYEQYF. The DNA for the CDR3 is TGTGCCAGCAGTTACACTACTAGCGGGGATTACGAGCAGTACTTC.

The CDR3 sequence is CASRNRGANTEAFF. As DNA, the CDR3 is TGTGCCAGTAGAAACAGGGGGGCGAACACTGAAGCTTTCTTT. The chain employs TRBV19 and TRBJ1-1; 8 nucleotides match TRBD1. Germline CDR1 LNHDA, CDR2 SQIVND (reference sequence). V lost 6 bases, J lost 1 base, and 4 bases stayed unmatched. This CDR3 spans 14 amino acids.

CDR3 nucleotide sequence: TGTGCCAGCAGTACACTAAACACCGGGGAGCTGTTTTTT. Protein sequence: CASSTLNTGELFF. The chain carries TRBV27 and TRBJ2-2; D is uncertain. The CDR3 spans 13 residues. V dropped 5 bases and J dropped 2 bases, with 6 bases sitting between them. Germline V lookup: CDR1 MNHEY, CDR2 SMNVEV (reference sequence).

The CDR3 is CASSLAGPLAGGRADGELFF. CDR3 coding DNA: TGTGCCAGCAGCCTTGCAGGCCCACTAGCGGGGGGGCGGGCGGACGGGGAGCTGTTTTTT. The V call is TRBV4-2, the J call TRBJ2-2, with 13 positions matching TRBD2. Germline loops: CDR1 LGHNA, CDR2 YNFKEQ. V dropped 4 bases and J dropped 7; count of bases not matched to a gene: 18. CDR3 size: 20 residues.

The chain uses TRBV2 and TRBJ2-7; TRBD1 matches at 9 bases. Germline CDR1 is SNHLY and CDR2 is FYNNEI. The CDR3 consists of 15 residues. The V and J ends lost 2 bases and 11 bases, in that order; junction bases with no gene match: 13. This CDR3 is CASSEYHGQGSLEYF. The CDR3 DNA is TGTGCCAGCAGTGAATATCACGGACAGGGGAGTTTGGAGTACTTC.